This passage covers 2 T cell receptor beta chains from one sample sequenced in a study of blood T cell repertoires in COVID-19. Using immunoSEQ multiplex PCR, the repertoire was profiled, and TCRdb retains in-frame clones only, with some absent. The sample comprises about 240,000 clones, around 86% of which are singletons, and around 12% rests with the top ten. Sequencing input: peripheral blood. The receptors derive from a woman between 55 and 75 years old with active or convalescent COVID-19.

This chain joins TRBV28 and TRBJ1-5; TRBD1 is a possible D gene (6 bases). The CDR3 consists of 14 residues. The germline V gene encodes CDR1 MDHEN and CDR2 SYDVKM. V lost 6 bases and J lost 3, with 12 bases in between. CDR3 in amino acids: CASRGGGINQPQHF. CDR3 sequence (DNA): TGTGCCAGCAGGGGAGGGGGGATCAATCAGCCCCAGCATTTT. Using reference TRBV28 and TRBJ1-5 for the parts outside the CDR3, the full variable domain is DVKVTQSSRYLVKRTGEKVFLECVQDMDHENMFWYRQDPGLGLRLIYFSYDVKMKEKGDIPEGYSVSREKKERFSLILESASTNQTSMYLCASRGGGINQPQHFGDGTRLSIL.

The chain employs TRBV7-3 and TRBJ1-1, with TRBD1 as a possible D gene (6 bases). In germline, CDR1 is SGHTA, CDR2 FQGTGA. V dropped 4 bases and J dropped 3 bases, with 9 bases sitting between them. The CDR3 consists of 13 residues. In DNA form, the CDR3 reads TGTGCCAGCAGCTCCGGACAGTACACTGAAGCTTTCTTT. Translation: CASSSGQYTEAFF.